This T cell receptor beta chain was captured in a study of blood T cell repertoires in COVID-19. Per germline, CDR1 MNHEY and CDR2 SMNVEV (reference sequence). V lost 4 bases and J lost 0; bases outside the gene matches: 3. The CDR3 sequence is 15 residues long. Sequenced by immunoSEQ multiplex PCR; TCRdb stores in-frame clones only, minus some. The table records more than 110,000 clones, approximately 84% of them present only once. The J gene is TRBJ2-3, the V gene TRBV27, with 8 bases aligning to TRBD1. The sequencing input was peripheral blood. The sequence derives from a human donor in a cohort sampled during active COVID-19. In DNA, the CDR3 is TGTGCCAGCAGTTGGACAGGGACTAGCACAGATACGCAGTATTTT. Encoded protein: CASSWTGTSTDTQYF.